This TCR beta chain comes out of a study of T cell responses to AZD1222 COVID-19 vaccine. V lost 3 bases to trimming and J lost 5 bases; unmatched junction nucleotides: 10. This CDR3 has 17 residues. The germline V gene has CDR1 LGHNA and CDR2 YNFKEQ. Sequencing used immunoSEQ multiplex PCR; TCRdb keeps in-frame clones, though not all of them. The sample includes about 61,000 clones, approximately 85% seen only once; the top ten take 20% to 30%. Overall study results and limits: Of spike-specific TCRs, nearly half reportedly target regions left unmutated in variants.

This clone has only a few counts. Its antigen is currently unknown. The sequenced sample was peripheral blood, obtained 28 days after the second AZD1222 dose. The source of this sequence is an adult who received the AZD1222 COVID-19 vaccine. V and J are TRBV4-2 and TRBJ2-3, with 11 positions matching TRBD1. In nucleotides, the CDR3 is TGTGCCAGCAGCCACCTCGGCCGGGGACAGGGGGAAGATACGCAGTATTTT. Its translation: CASSHLGRGQGEDTQYF.